This T cell receptor (beta chain) was identified during a study of T-cell reconstitution after alpha-beta-depleted transplantation in children. V shed 7 bases, J shed 4 bases, and the junction held 7 bases outside the gene matches. This CDR3 spans 14 amino acids. The germline V gene encodes CDR1 ENHRY and CDR2 SYGVKD. Unique molecular identifiers were built into the TCRbeta library. TCRdb re-analysed the PCR reads in MiXCR, keeping a single row per CDR3 protein. The table shows 550,000 to 800,000 distinct CDR3 sequences, with around 13% occurring only once. The clonotype comes from a girl between 2 and 10 years old with congenital amegakaryocytic thrombocytopenia, due to receive a stem cell transplant. Here the sequenced sample was PBMCs, taken before TCRalphabeta/CD19-depleted stem cell transplant. The chain has TRBV10-3 and TRBJ2-1; 7 bases agree with TRBD1. The CDR3 loop reads CAITDRVDYNEQFF. The CDR3, as DNA: TGTGCCATCACTGACAGGGTGGATTACAATGAGCAGTTCTTC.